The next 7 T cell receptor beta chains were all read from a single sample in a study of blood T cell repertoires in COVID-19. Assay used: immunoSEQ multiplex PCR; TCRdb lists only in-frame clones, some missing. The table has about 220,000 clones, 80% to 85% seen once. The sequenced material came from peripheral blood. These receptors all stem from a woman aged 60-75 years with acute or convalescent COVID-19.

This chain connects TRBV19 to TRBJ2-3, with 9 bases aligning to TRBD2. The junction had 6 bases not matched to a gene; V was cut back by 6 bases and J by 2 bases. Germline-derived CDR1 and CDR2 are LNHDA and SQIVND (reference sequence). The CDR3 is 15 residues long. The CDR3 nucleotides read TGTGCCAGTAGAGATAGCGGGGGTCTCACAGATACGCAGTATTTT. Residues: CASRDSGGLTDTQYF.

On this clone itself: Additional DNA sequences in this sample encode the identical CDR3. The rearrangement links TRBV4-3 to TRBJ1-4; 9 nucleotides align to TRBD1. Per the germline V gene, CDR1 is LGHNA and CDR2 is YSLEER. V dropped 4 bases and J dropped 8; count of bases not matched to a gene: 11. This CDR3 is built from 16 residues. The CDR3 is CASSPELGQGYEKLFF. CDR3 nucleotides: TGCGCCAGCAGCCCCGAGCTGGGACAGGGATACGAAAAACTGTTTTTT.

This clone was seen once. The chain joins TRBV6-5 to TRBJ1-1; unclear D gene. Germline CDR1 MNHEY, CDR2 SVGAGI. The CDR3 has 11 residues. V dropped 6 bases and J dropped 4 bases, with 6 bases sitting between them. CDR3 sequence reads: CASRRATEAFF. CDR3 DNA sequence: TGTGCCAGCAGGAGGGCCACTGAAGCTTTCTTT.

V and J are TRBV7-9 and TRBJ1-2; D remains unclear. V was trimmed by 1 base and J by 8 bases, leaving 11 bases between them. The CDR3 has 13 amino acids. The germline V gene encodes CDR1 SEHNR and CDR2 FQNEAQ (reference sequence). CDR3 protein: CASSLEAAGGYTF. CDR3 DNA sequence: TGTGCCAGCAGCTTAGAGGCGGCGGGGGGCTACACCTTC.

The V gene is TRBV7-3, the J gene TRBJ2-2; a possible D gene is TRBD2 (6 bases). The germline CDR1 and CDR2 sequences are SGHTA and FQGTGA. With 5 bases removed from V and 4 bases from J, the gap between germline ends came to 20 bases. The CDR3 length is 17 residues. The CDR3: CASSPGGARRATGELFF. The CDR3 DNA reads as TGTGCCAGCAGCCCCGGCGGCGCGCGGAGGGCCACCGGGGAGCTGTTTTTT.

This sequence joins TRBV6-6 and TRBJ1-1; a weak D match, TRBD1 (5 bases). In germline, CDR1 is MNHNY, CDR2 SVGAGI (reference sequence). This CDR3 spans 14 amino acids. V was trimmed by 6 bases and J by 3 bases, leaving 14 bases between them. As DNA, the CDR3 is TGTGCCAGCAGCCCCCCAAAGACAGACACTGAAGCTTTCTTT. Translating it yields CASSPPKTDTEAFF.

The chain's CDR3 is CAITYTPADGYTF. In DNA form, the CDR3 reads TGTGCCATCACCTACACACCGGCGGATGGCTACACCTTC. This sequence joins TRBV10-3 and TRBJ1-2, with no clear D. The germline V gene has CDR1 ENHRY and CDR2 SYGVKD. The germline V and J ends were trimmed by 7 bases and 6 bases, with 15 bases remaining between them. The CDR3 covers 13 residues.